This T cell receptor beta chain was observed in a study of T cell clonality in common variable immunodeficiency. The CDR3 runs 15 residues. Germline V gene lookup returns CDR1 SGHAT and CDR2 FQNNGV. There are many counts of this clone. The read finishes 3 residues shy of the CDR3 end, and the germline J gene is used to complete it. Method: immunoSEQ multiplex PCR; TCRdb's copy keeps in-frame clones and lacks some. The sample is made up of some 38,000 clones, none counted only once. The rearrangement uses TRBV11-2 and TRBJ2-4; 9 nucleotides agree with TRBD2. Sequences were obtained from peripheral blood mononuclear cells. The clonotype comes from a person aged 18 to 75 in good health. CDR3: CASSFGTSRGLYQYF. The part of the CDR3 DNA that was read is TGTGCCAGCAGCTTCGGGACTAGCAGAGGGCTTTAT. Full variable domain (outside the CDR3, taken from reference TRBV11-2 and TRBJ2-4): EAGVAQSPRYKIIEKRQSVAFWCNPISGHATLYWYQQILGQGPKLLIQFQNNGVVDDSQLPKDRFSAERLKGVDSTLKIQPAKLEDSAVYLCASSFGTSRGLYQYFGAGTRLSVL.